Each of the 9 T cell receptor beta chains below was sequenced from the same sample in a study of tumor-infiltrating lymphocytes in localized non-small cell lung cancer. Some clones are missing from TCRdb's copy, which holds only in-frame ones; the method was immunoSEQ multiplex PCR. This sample has fewer than 20,000 clones, with less than 80% found just once. Material: lung tumor tissue. The receptors come from a human donor with non-small cell lung cancer.

The chain links TRBV4-1 to TRBJ2-7; a possible D gene is TRBD2 (7 bases). This CDR3 has 13 amino acids. Germline CDR1 reads MGHRA; CDR2 reads YSYEKL. Trimming took off 5 bases at V and 3 bases at J, with 11 bases between the two ends. The CDR3 protein is CASSSGGGYEQYF. DNA for the CDR3: TGCGCCAGCAGCTCGGGGGGCGGCTACGAGCAGTACTTC.

The rearrangement links TRBV5-5 to TRBJ2-3; D is uncertain. V shed 4 bases and J shed 0 bases, with 15 bases lying between them. Germline CDR1 is SGHKS and CDR2 is YYEKEE (reference sequence). The CDR3 runs 16 residues. The CDR3 reads CASSPGPRASTDTQYF. CDR3 DNA sequence: TGTGCCAGCAGCCCTGGGCCACGGGCTAGCACAGATACGCAGTATTTT.

The chain has TRBV5-1 and TRBJ2-3; 11 bases line up with TRBD1. The CDR3 has 18 amino acids. After removal of 0 bases from V and 1 base from J, the junction contained 7 bases not matched to a gene. Germline V gene lookup returns CDR1 SGHRS and CDR2 YFSETQ. The CDR3 sequence: CASSLVGTGGLGTDTQYF. CDR3 nucleotide sequence: TGCGCCAGCAGCTTGGTTGGGACAGGGGGGCTTGGCACAGATACGCAGTATTTT.

Worth noting for this clone: The junction shows a germline mismatch at one end, possibly a read error. This chain joins TRBV7-7 and TRBJ2-2, with D perhaps matching TRBD1 or TRBD2 (6 bases each). Germline CDR1 SSHAT, CDR2 FNYEAQ (reference sequence). The length of the CDR3 is 16 residues. DNA for the CDR3: TGTGCTAGCAGCCAGGAGGGGGGACCGAACACCGGGGAGCTGTTTTTT. Its protein product is CASSQEGGPNTGELFF.

This clone was recorded once. The chain is built from TRBV19 and TRBJ2-4, with D maybe TRBD2 (6 bases). The germline V gene encodes CDR1 LNHDA and CDR2 SQIVND (reference sequence). CDR3 length equals 15 residues. V dropped 5 bases and J dropped 1 base, with 12 bases sitting between them. The CDR3 loop reads CASSGGTGAKNIQYF. CDR3 in DNA: TGTGCCAGTAGTGGGGGGACGGGGGCCAAAAACATTCAGTACTTC.

This chain uses TRBV27 with TRBJ2-5; 12 bases match TRBD2. The CDR3 extends over 19 amino acids. Trimming cost V 6 bases and J 0 bases; bases outside gene matches: 14. The V gene's germline CDR1 is MNHEY and CDR2 SMNVEV (reference sequence). The CDR3 here is CASRRGTSGQTEHQETQYF. Written as DNA, the CDR3 is TGTGCCAGCAGGCGCGGGACTAGCGGGCAAACGGAGCACCAAGAGACCCAGTACTTC.

The genes are TRBV7-3 and TRBJ2-6; D remains unclear. Trimming stripped 3 bases from V and 4 bases from J, with 10 bases between. CDR1 SGHTA and CDR2 FQGTGA come from the germline V gene. This CDR3 comprises 15 residues. In DNA, the CDR3 is TGTGCCAGCAGCTTGGGCCCTAGGGGGGCCAACGTCCTGACTTTC. As protein: CASSLGPRGANVLTF.

The table lists this clone with a few counts. The chain joins TRBV2 to TRBJ1-2; 7 nucleotides line up with TRBD1. Germline V CDR1 and CDR2: SNHLY, FYNNEI. The CDR3 contains 13 residues. V gave up 5 bases and J gave up 8 bases; unmatched junction bases: 8. CDR3 sequence: CASSTGVIEGYTF. CDR3 DNA sequence: TGTGCCAGCAGTACAGGGGTGATTGAGGGCTACACCTTC.

The chain couples TRBV6-5 to TRBJ2-2, with 9 bases identical to TRBD1. V trimming: 6 bases; J trimming: 6 bases; junction bases outside the gene matches: 5. The length of the CDR3 is 14 residues. The V gene's germline CDR1 is MNHEY and CDR2 SVGAGI. The CDR3 loop is CASSRDRDAGELFF. CDR3 nucleotide sequence: TGTGCCAGCAGCCGGGACAGGGACGCCGGGGAGCTGTTTTTT.